This paragraph covers one TCR beta chain sequence. One end of the junction fails to match germline, which may point to a read error. This entry comes from a study of cytomegalovirus exposure and HLA in healthy donors. Across the study: Among the 398 donors who were genotyped, about 84% fell in the genetic ancestry cluster that is associated with self-reported Caucasian donors.

The CDR3 runs 15 residues. CDR1 SGHRS and CDR2 YFSETQ come from the germline V gene. PCR was performed using 60 Vbeta and 13 Jbeta primers. Profiled with immunoSEQ multiplex PCR; TCRdb holds only in-frame clones, not every one. The sample's table shows 200,000 to 250,000 clones. The clonotype originates from a woman in her 30s in good health and CMV-seropositive. The sample was PBMCs. The V call is TRBV5-1, the J call TRBJ1-1; D uncertain. The CDR3 nucleotides are TGCGCCAGCAGCTCCCCAGAAATCCTGAACGCTGAAGCTTTCTTT. Translating gives CASSSPEILNAEAFF.